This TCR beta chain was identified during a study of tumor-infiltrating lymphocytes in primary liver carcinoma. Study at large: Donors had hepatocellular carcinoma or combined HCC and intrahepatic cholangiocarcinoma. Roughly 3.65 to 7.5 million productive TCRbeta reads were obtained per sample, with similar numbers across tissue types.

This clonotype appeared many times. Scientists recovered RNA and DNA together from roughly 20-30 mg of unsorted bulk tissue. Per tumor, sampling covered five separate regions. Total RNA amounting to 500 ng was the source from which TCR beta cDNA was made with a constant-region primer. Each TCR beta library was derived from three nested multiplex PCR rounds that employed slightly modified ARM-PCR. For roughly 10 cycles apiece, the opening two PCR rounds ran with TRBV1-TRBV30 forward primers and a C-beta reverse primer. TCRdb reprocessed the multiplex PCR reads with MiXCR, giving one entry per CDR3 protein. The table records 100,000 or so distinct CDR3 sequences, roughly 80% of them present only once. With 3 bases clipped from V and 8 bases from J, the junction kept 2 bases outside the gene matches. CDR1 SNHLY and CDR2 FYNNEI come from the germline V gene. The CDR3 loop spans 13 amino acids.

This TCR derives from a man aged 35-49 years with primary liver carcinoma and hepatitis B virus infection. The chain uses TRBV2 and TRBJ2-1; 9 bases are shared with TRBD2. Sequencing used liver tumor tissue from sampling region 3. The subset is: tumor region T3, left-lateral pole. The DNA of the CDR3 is TGTGCCAGCAGTGAGACTAGCGGAGATGAGCAGTTCTTC. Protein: CASSETSGDEQFF.